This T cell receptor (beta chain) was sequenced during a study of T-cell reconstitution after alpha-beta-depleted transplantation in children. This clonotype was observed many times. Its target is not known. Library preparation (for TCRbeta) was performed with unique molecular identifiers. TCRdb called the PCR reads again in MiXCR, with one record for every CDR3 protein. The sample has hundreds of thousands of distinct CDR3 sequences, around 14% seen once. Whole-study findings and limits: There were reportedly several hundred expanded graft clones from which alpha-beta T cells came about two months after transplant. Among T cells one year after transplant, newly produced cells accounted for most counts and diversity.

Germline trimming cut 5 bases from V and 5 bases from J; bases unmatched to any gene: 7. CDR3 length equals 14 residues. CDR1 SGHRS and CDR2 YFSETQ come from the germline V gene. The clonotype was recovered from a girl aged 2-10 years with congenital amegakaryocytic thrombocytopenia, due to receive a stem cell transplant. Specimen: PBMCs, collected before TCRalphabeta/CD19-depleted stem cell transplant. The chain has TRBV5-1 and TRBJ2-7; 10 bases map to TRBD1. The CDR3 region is CASSIRQGADEQYF. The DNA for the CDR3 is TGCGCCAGCAGTATACGACAGGGGGCCGACGAGCAGTACTTC. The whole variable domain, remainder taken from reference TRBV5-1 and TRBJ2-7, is KAGVTQTPRYLIKTRGQQVTLSCSPISGHRSVSWYQQTPGQGLQFLFEYFSETQRNKGNFPGRFSGRQFSNSRSEMNVSTLELGDSALYLCASSIRQGADEQYFGPGTRLTVT.